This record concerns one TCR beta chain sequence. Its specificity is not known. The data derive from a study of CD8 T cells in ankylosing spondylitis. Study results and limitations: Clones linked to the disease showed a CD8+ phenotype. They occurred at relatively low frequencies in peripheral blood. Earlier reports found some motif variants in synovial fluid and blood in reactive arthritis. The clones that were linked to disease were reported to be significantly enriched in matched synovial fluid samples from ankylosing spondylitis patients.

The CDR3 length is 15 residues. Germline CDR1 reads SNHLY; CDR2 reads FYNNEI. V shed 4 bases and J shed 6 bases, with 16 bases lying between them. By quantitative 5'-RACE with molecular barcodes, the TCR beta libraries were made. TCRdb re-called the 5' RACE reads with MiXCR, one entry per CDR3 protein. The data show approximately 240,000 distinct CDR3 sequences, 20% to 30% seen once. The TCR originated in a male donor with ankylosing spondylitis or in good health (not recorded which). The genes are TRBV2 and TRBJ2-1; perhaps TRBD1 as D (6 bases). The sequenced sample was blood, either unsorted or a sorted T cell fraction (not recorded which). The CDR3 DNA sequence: TGTGCCAGCAGTGGGCCCCAGGGGCGAGTCAATGAGCAGTTCTTC. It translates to CASSGPQGRVNEQFF.